This T cell receptor beta chain was profiled in a study of beta chain features in type 1 diabetes. Findings and limits, study-wide: Within each of all four CD4+ subsets, Type 1 diabetes patients had TCRB CDR3s that were moderately but significantly shorter.

Expressed TCRB transcripts were sequenced because the entire RNA isolate underwent reverse transcription. Sequencing was performed with immunoSEQ multiplex PCR; in TCRdb, only in-frame clones are kept and a portion is missing. The repertoire has around 310,000 clones, about 13% of them found once; the top ten carry about 0.015%. Notes on this clone: The antigen is unknown.

Sequencing input: naive CD4+ T cells from blood. The TCR comes from a woman younger than 30 with type 1 diabetes.

Written as DNA, the CDR3 is TGTGCCAGCAGTTCCAGACTCTATGGCTACACCTTC. Protein: CASSSRLYGYTF. This sequence joins TRBV28 and TRBJ1-2, with no clear D. The CDR3 consists of 12 residues. Germline CDR1 MDHEN, CDR2 SYDVKM. The ends were cut back, 4 bases at V and 4 bases at J, with 7 bases in the middle.